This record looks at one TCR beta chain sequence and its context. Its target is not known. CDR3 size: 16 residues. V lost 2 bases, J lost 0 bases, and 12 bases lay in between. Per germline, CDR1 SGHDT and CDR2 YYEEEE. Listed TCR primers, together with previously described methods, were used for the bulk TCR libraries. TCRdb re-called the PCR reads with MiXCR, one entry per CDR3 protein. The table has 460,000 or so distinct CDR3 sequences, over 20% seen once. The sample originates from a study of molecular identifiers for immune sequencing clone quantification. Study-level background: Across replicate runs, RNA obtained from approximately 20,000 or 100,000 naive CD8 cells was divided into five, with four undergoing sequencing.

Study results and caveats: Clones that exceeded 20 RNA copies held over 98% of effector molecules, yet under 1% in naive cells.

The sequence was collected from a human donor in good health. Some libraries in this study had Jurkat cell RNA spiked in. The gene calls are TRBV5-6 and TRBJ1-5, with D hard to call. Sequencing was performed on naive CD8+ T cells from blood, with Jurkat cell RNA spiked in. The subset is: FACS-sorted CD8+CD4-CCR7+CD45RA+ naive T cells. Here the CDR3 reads CASSFGPWDSNQPQHF. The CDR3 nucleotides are TGTGCCAGCAGCTTCGGCCCGTGGGATAGCAATCAGCCCCAGCATTTT.